This TCR beta chain emerged from a study of identical twins. A universal primer binding site was introduced by template switching. The final cDNA contained unique molecular identifiers. TCRdb fed the 5' RACE reads into MiXCR, producing one record per CDR3 protein. The repertoire holds 500,000 or so distinct CDR3 sequences, 13% to 15% seen once, with about 1% in the top ten. V was clipped by 5 bases and J by 4 bases, with 9 bases between them. Germline V gene lookup returns CDR1 SQVTM and CDR2 ANQGSEA. This CDR3 spans 12 amino acids. This clonotype was counted ten times or more. What it binds is unknown. General study results and limits: The study found that models underestimated out-of-frame TCR alpha sharing in monozygotic twins. Fewer insertions marked abundant cord blood beta clonotypes; young adult naive trended weakly, memory not at all.

The same sample was also studied in work on yellow fever vaccine responses in identical twins. That report adds: Twins' vaccine T cell response reportedly gave the appearance of partial convergence and partial personalization.

V gene TRBV29-1 combines with J gene TRBJ1-5; no firm D call. The source is a woman under 30 in good health. Sequenced sample: CD4+ T cells sorted from blood. The CDR3 region is CSVINGNQPQHF. For the CDR3, the DNA is TGCAGCGTTATCAACGGGAATCAGCCCCAGCATTTT.